A single sample is the source of the 2 T cell receptor beta chains below, sequenced in a study of spatial heterogeneity in lung cancer. TCRdb reanalysed the 5' RACE reads using MiXCR and keeps one entry per CDR3 protein. The profile shows 39,000 or so distinct CDR3 sequences, about 10% of them singletons. Time point specified: blood at routine non-recurrence follow-up after resection. The sequencing here drew on PBMCs, taken at follow-up. The receptor set was obtained from a female donor with early-stage non-small cell lung cancer.

This clonotype was seen at least ten times. The chain links TRBV7-2 to TRBJ1-5; TRBD1 is a possible D gene (5 bases). The CDR3 has 14 residues. The ends were cut back, 3 bases at V and 2 bases at J, with 8 bases in the middle. Per the germline V gene, CDR1 is SGHTA and CDR2 is FQGNSA. Here the CDR3 reads CASSFRDGNQPQHF. The CDR3 bases are TGTGCCAGCAGCTTCCGGGACGGCAATCAGCCCCAGCATTTT.

The rearrangement uses TRBV27 and TRBJ2-3; 8 nucleotides line up with TRBD1. CDR3 length equals 16 residues. Germline CDR1 reads MNHEY; CDR2 reads SMNVEV (reference sequence). The V segment lost 3 bases and the J segment 1 base; nucleotides outside the gene matches: 6. The CDR3 nucleotides are TGTGCCAGCAGTTTCGGATTGACAGGGGGCACAGATACGCAGTATTTT. This gives the protein CASSFGLTGGTDTQYF.